This record concerns one TCR beta chain sequence. Its specificity is not known. PCR used 60 Vbeta primers and 13 Jbeta primers. Generated by immunoSEQ multiplex PCR, the TCRdb table keeps only in-frame clones and is missing some. In the table there are under 200,000 clones, roughly 88% of which are singletons. The data derive from a study of cytomegalovirus exposure and HLA in healthy donors. Study findings and constraints: In a later analysis, most CMV-associated TCR beta chains appeared HLA-restricted. Some TCR beta chains (more than 150 of them) were listed as cytomegalovirus-associated.

Trimming left V 3 bases short and J 0 bases short, with 6 bases between. Germline V gene data show CDR1 as MNHNS and CDR2 as SASEGT. This CDR3 is 14 amino acids long. The sequence derives from a young man in good health and CMV-seropositive. The V call is TRBV6-1, the J call TRBJ1-3; D uncertain. What was sequenced was PBMCs. CDR3 sequence: CASSDRFSGNTIYF. In nucleotides, the CDR3 is TGTGCCAGCAGTGACAGGTTCTCTGGAAACACCATATATTTT.